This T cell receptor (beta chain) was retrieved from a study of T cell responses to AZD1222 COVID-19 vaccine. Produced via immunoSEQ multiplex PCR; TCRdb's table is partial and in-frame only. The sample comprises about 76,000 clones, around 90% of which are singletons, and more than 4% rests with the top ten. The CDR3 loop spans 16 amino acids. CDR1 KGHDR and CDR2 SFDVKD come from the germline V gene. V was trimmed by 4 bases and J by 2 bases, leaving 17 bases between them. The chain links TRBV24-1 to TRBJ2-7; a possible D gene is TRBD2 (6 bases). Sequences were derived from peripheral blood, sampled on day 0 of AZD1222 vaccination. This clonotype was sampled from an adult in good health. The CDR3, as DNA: TGTGCCACCAGTGACCCCGGGCGGGACGGACCCTACGAGCAGTACTTC. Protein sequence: CATSDPGRDGPYEQYF.